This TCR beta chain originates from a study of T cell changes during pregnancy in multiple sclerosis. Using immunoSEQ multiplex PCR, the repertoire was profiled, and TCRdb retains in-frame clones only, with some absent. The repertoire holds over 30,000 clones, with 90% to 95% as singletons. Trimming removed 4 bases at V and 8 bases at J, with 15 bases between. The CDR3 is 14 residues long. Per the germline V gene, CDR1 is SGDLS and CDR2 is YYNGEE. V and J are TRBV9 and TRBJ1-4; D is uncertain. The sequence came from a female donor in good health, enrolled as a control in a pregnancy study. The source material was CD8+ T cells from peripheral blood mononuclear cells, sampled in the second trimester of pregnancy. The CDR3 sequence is CASSPDRRREKLFF. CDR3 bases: TGTGCCAGCAGCCCAGACCGGCGGAGGGAAAAACTGTTTTTT.